These 15 T cell receptor beta chains share one sample of origin, sequenced in a study of blood T cell repertoires in COVID-19. TCRdb keeps only in-frame clones here, not all; method: immunoSEQ multiplex PCR. The table has about 74,000 clones, about 88% seen once. Material for sequencing was peripheral blood. The receptors shown here come from a human donor in a cohort sampled during active COVID-19.

The chain joins TRBV30 to TRBJ1-2; D uncertain. The CDR3 sequence is 17 residues long. Looked up from germline, CDR1 is GTSNPN and CDR2 is SVGIG (reference sequence). Trimming stripped 4 bases from V and 7 bases from J, with 28 bases between. The CDR3: CAWKSGVYGRSSGGYTF. DNA for the CDR3: TGTGCCTGGAAGAGCGGGGTCTACGGAAGGTCGAGCGGTGGCTACACCTTC.

This sequence joins TRBV28 and TRBJ2-1; 9 bases match TRBD2. Germline-derived CDR1 and CDR2 are MDHEN and SYDVKM. Trimming cost V 6 bases and J 7 bases; bases outside gene matches: 13. CDR3 length: 16 residues. CDR3 sequence reads: CASSPSLAGEGNEQFF. The CDR3 DNA reads TGTGCCAGCAGCCCTTCCTTAGCGGGAGAGGGGAATGAGCAGTTCTTC. The full variable domain, completed using reference TRBV28 and TRBJ2-1, is DVKVTQSSRYLVKRTGEKVFLECVQDMDHENMFWYRQDPGLGLRLIYFSYDVKMKEKGDIPEGYSVSREKKERFSLILESASTNQTSMYLCASSPSLAGEGNEQFFGPGTRLTVL.

A single count supports this clone. The chain couples TRBV28 to TRBJ2-7; TRBD2 is a possible D gene (5 bases). The V end was cut by 0 bases, the J end by 2 bases, with 17 bases between. This CDR3 comprises 17 residues. CDR1 and CDR2 (germline): MDHEN, SYDVKM. CDR3 amino acids: CASSLWGRGPPTYEQYF. For the CDR3, the DNA is TGTGCCAGCAGTTTATGGGGGAGAGGGCCTCCTACCTACGAGCAGTACTTC. Full variable domain (rest looked up from reference TRBV28 and TRBJ2-7): DVKVTQSSRYLVKRTGEKVFLECVQDMDHENMFWYRQDPGLGLRLIYFSYDVKMKEKGDIPEGYSVSREKKERFSLILESASTNQTSMYLCASSLWGRGPPTYEQYFGPGTRLTVT.

This clone was detected a few times. The rearrangement links TRBV4-2 to TRBJ2-5; TRBD2 is a possible D gene (7 bases). This CDR3 is 14 amino acids long. V gave up 4 bases and J gave up 13 bases, with 22 bases separating them. From germline, CDR1 is LGHNA and CDR2 YNFKEQ. The CDR3 DNA follows: TGTGCCAGCAGCCGGGGGGGCCAGCCCCGTAGTTGGTACTTC. Its protein product is CASSRGGQPRSWYF.

CDR3 DNA sequence: TGTGCCAGCAGCCCCTGGACAGGTAGGGGCTGGGGTACCAATGAGCAGTTCTTC. Translating gives CASSPWTGRGWGTNEQFF. The chain is built from TRBV4-2 and TRBJ2-1; 7 nucleotides line up with TRBD1. Germline V gene lookup returns CDR1 LGHNA and CDR2 YNFKEQ. This CDR3 has 18 residues. V was clipped by 4 bases and J by 6 bases; unmatched bases: 18.

This clone was observed a handful of times. The V and J genes are TRBV27 and TRBJ2-7; D remains ambiguous. The CDR3 spans 13 residues. Germline assignment: CDR1 MNHEY and CDR2 SMNVEV (reference sequence). Trimming shortened V by 3 bases and J by 0 bases, and 6 bases separated the two germline ends. The CDR3, as DNA: TGTGCCAGCAGTTTCTTCCCCTCCTACGAGCAGTACTTC. It encodes CASSFFPSYEQYF.

The chain employs TRBV5-1 and TRBJ2-2; 15 bases align to TRBD2. Germline V CDR1 and CDR2: SGHRS, YFSETQ. CDR3 length: 15 residues. V was pared by 6 bases and J by 5 bases, with 2 bases of the junction left unmatched. The CDR3 DNA follows: TGCGCCAGCACGGGACTAGCGGGAGGTACCGGGGAGCTGTTTTTT. Translating gives CASTGLAGGTGELFF.

The rearrangement links TRBV28 to TRBJ2-7; 8 bases map to TRBD1. The CDR3 consists of 12 residues. Germline V gene lookup returns CDR1 MDHEN and CDR2 SYDVKM. The junction had 1 base not matched to a gene; V was cut back by 6 bases and J by 3 bases. The CDR3 sequence: CASRGTGYEQYF. Here the CDR3 DNA reads TGTGCCAGCAGAGGGACAGGCTACGAGCAGTACTTC.

This clone was found a few times. The gene calls are TRBV7-3 and TRBJ2-2; D not resolved. V lost 4 bases, J lost 7 bases, and 13 bases lay in between. CDR3 size: 14 residues. Germline assignment: CDR1 SGHTA and CDR2 FQGTGA. CDR3 region: CASSYQSTGGELFF. DNA of the CDR3: TGTGCCAGCAGCTACCAATCTACTGGCGGGGAGCTGTTTTTT.

The chain combines TRBV7-2 with TRBJ2-7; tentative D call: TRBD2 (6 bases). Germline CDR1 reads SGHTA; CDR2 reads FQGNSA. Trimming stripped 2 bases from V and 4 bases from J, with 12 bases between. CDR3 length equals 14 residues. CDR3 sequence: CASSLPGLHYEQYF. CDR3 in DNA: TGTGCCAGCAGCTTACCGGGACTCCATTACGAGCAGTACTTC.

The V call is TRBV19, the J call TRBJ2-7; D might be TRBD1 (6 bases). Germline CDR1 reads LNHDA; CDR2 reads SQIVND (reference sequence). The V and J ends lost 4 bases and 3 bases respectively, with 13 bases between them. The CDR3 has 14 amino acids. CDR3 nucleotides: TGTGCCAGTAGTAATGGACAGAAAGTCTACGAGCAGTACTTC. Residues: CASSNGQKVYEQYF.

This rearrangement joins TRBV19 to TRBJ2-6; the match to TRBD1 covers 8 bases. Trimming cost V 7 bases and J 0 bases; bases outside gene matches: 8. The CDR3 has 17 residues. Germline V gene lookup returns CDR1 LNHDA and CDR2 SQIVND (reference sequence). The CDR3 nucleotides are TGTGCCAGTATTAGGACAGGGCGGCTCTCTGGGGCCAACGTCCTGACTTTC. This codes for CASIRTGRLSGANVLTF.

V gene TRBV6-5 combines with J gene TRBJ1-5; TRBD1 matches 8 bases. V shed 6 bases and J 4 bases; nucleotides not matched to a gene: 5. The germline gives CDR1 MNHEY, CDR2 SVGAGI. There are 14 residues in the CDR3. The chain's CDR3 is CASRAGTGNQPQHF. The DNA of the CDR3 is TGTGCCAGCAGGGCTGGGACAGGTAATCAGCCCCAGCATTTT.

The chain joins TRBV18 to TRBJ2-3; D unclear. V was pared by 6 bases and J by 0 bases, with 10 bases between. The germline CDR1 and CDR2 sequences are KGHSH and LQKENI. The CDR3 has 14 residues. The DNA for the CDR3 is TGTGCCAGCTCGGAGCAACGTAGCACAGATACGCAGTATTTT. This translates into CASSEQRSTDTQYF.

This chain connects TRBV18 to TRBJ1-4; 7 bases line up with TRBD1. The CDR3 is 15 residues long. The germline gives CDR1 KGHSH, CDR2 LQKENI. The junction had 3 bases not matched to a gene; V was cut back by 5 bases and J by 0 bases. In nucleotides, the CDR3 is TGTGCCAGCTCAACTACAGGGGCAACTAATGAAAAACTGTTTTTT. This translates into CASSTTGATNEKLFF.